This entry lists 28 T cell receptor beta chains sequenced from one sample in a study of blood T cells in healthy people across ages. Through a sample-barcoded 5' primer and a J-beta primer mix, a second PCR was run for about 6 to 11 cycles. Each CDR3 protein is one row after TCRdb ran MiXCR on the 5' RACE reads. Among 1,800,000 or so distinct CDR3 sequences, about 39% were seen once, and the ten largest hold around 23%. Material: blood. These receptors all stem from a human donor in good health.

The chain joins TRBV20-1 to TRBJ1-1; D unclear. Germline CDR1 and CDR2: DFQATT and SNEGSKA (reference sequence). V was trimmed by 1 base and J by 0 bases, leaving 12 bases between them. The CDR3 has 15 amino acids. The CDR3 DNA reads TGCAGTGCTAGAGTTTTTGGCAGAGTGAACACTGAAGCTTTCTTT. As protein: CSARVFGRVNTEAFF.

V gene TRBV9 combines with J gene TRBJ2-3; a weak D match, TRBD2 (5 bases). V was trimmed by 6 bases and J by 3 bases, leaving 14 bases between them. The CDR3 covers 14 residues. Per germline, CDR1 SGDLS and CDR2 YYNGEE. CDR3 sequence (DNA): TGTGCCAGCAAGGAGACTCCGGGAACAGATACGCAGTATTTT. It encodes CASKETPGTDTQYF.

The rearrangement uses TRBV3-1 and TRBJ2-3; D unclear. The CDR3 covers 15 residues. V was trimmed by 0 bases and J by 7 bases, leaving 14 bases between them. Germline assignment: CDR1 LGHDT and CDR2 YNNKEL (reference sequence). This CDR3 is CASSQDFVAGHTQYF. The CDR3 coding sequence is TGTGCCAGCAGCCAAGATTTCGTTGCCGGGCATACGCAGTATTTT.

As to this clonotype: A junction end diverges from the germline sequence, so it may reflect a read error. This chain connects TRBV12-3 or TRBV12-4 to TRBJ2-3; D is perhaps TRBD1 or TRBD2 (5 bases each). The CDR3 is 16 residues long. The CDR3 protein is CVSSSRDGRNTDTQYF. CDR3 DNA sequence: TGTGTCAGCAGTTCCCGGGACGGCCGTAACACAGATACGCAGTATTTT.

This clonotype was observed once. The chain employs TRBV10-3 and TRBJ1-1, with 7 bases lining up with TRBD1. J was trimmed by 10 bases and V by 3 bases; bases with no gene match: 11. This CDR3 is 14 amino acids long. Per the germline V gene, CDR1 is ENHRY and CDR2 is SYGVKD. The CDR3 here is CAISDSGGDRGAFF. The CDR3, as DNA: TGTGCCATCAGTGATTCCGGTGGGGACAGAGGAGCTTTCTTT.

The chain joins TRBV10-2 to TRBJ2-1; 7 nucleotides align to TRBD2. V lost 7 bases and J lost 1; bases outside the gene matches: 13. This CDR3 has 17 residues. The germline CDR1 and CDR2 sequences are WSHSY and SAAADI. The CDR3 DNA sequence: TGCGCCAGCATCCTGGATAGCGGGCCTCCGTCCTACAATGAGCAGTTCTTC. It encodes CASILDSGPPSYNEQFF.

The J gene is TRBJ2-5, the V gene TRBV29-1; D unresolved. V lost 7 bases and J lost 3, with 15 bases in between. Per the germline V gene, CDR1 is SQVTM and CDR2 is ANQGSEA. This CDR3 has 13 residues. The CDR3 reads CSAAGRPEETQYF. The CDR3 region has the DNA TGCAGCGCCGCCGGACGGCCGGAAGAGACCCAGTACTTC.

The chain uses TRBV12-3 or TRBV12-4 and TRBJ2-1; D unresolved. The CDR3 totals 13 residues. V gave up 5 bases and J gave up 5 bases, with 10 bases separating them. The CDR3 DNA reads as TGTGCCAGCAGTGCTTCAGTAAACAATGAGCAGTTCTTC. It specifies CASSASVNNEQFF.

This clonotype has a handful of counts. The chain employs TRBV28 and TRBJ1-2, with D perhaps matching TRBD1 (5 bases). This CDR3 has 15 amino acids. The germline V gene has CDR1 MDHEN and CDR2 SYDVKM. V lost 4 bases and J lost 5, with 17 bases in between. CDR3: CASSSPLGGVYGYTF. The CDR3 DNA reads TGTGCCAGCAGTTCCCCACTGGGGGGTGTATATGGCTACACCTTC.

This clonotype appeared once. The chain employs TRBV9 and TRBJ1-1; D is undetermined. CDR3 length equals 13 residues. The germline gives CDR1 SGDLS, CDR2 YYNGEE. Trimming took 3 bases from V and 6 from J, leaving 12 bases between them. The CDR3 coding sequence is TGTGCCAGCAGCGCGGACGAGGGTTCTGAAGCTTTCTTT. The encoded protein is CASSADEGSEAFF.

V is TRBV27 and J is TRBJ1-4; 9 bases align to TRBD1. Germline CDR1 and CDR2: MNHEY and SMNVEV (reference sequence). The CDR3 extends over 12 amino acids. V lost 7 bases to trimming and J lost 10 bases; unmatched junction nucleotides: 4. CDR3 bases: TGTGCCAGCACCCAGACAGGGGGAAAACTGTTTTTT. This encodes CASTQTGGKLFF. The variable domain in full, with the rest retrieved from reference TRBV27 and TRBJ1-4, is EAQVTQNPRYLITVTGKKLTVTCSQNMNHEYMSWYRQDPGLGLRQIYYSMNVEVTDKGDVPEGYKVSRKEKRNFPLILESPSPNQTSLYFCASTQTGGKLFFGSGTQLSVL.

The chain is built from TRBV4-3 and TRBJ2-7; D is perhaps TRBD2 (6 bases). The CDR3 covers 14 residues. Germline CDR1 reads LGHNA; CDR2 reads YSLEER. Trimming took 2 bases from V and 3 from J, leaving 11 bases between them. CDR3 in DNA: TGCGCCAGCAGCCAATGGAGGGAAATCTACGAGCAGTACTTC. The encoded protein is CASSQWREIYEQYF.

This clonotype was recorded once. The rearrangement links TRBV29-1 to TRBJ1-2; 9 positions match TRBD1. J lost 2 bases, V lost 6 bases, and 13 bases had no gene match. Germline CDR1 SQVTM, CDR2 ANQGSEA. The CDR3 runs to 16 residues. In DNA, the CDR3 is TGCAGCGTCGTCCCGGGACAGGGAAACGTCAACTATGGCTACACCTTC. Translated, it gives CSVVPGQGNVNYGYTF.

CDR3 nucleotides: TGCAGCGTTGGGGGGTCCGACAGAACAACCGACTACACCTTC. Residues: CSVGGSDRTTDYTF. This chain joins TRBV29-1 and TRBJ1-2; tentative D call: TRBD1 (5 bases). Trimming took off 4 bases at V and 10 bases at J, with 22 bases between the two ends. Looked up from germline, CDR1 is SQVTM and CDR2 is ANQGSEA. The CDR3 extends over 14 amino acids. Filled out from reference TRBV29-1 and TRBJ1-2, the complete variable domain reads SAVISQKPSRDICQRGTSLTIQCQVDSQVTMMFWYRQQPGQSLTLIATANQGSEATYESGFVIDKFPISRPNLTFSTLTVSNMSPEDSSIYLCSVGGSDRTTDYTFGSGTRLTVV.

In its sample, this clonotype was seen a few times. The chain combines TRBV7-2 with TRBJ1-1; D may be TRBD1 (6 bases). The germline V gene has CDR1 SGHTA and CDR2 FQGNSA. The V gene lost 11 bases and the J gene lost 2 bases, with 15 bases spanning the gap. The length of the CDR3 is 13 residues. This chain's CDR3 is CAAGVQGNTEAFF. CDR3 nucleotide sequence: TGTGCCGCTGGGGTACAGGGTAACACTGAAGCTTTCTTT.

This clonotype has more than one count but fewer than ten. J is TRBJ1-1 and V is TRBV29-1; TRBD1 matches 7 bases. CDR3 size: 12 residues. V was clipped by 5 bases and J by 4 bases; unmatched bases: 4. The germline CDR1 and CDR2 sequences are SQVTM and ANQGSEA. Here the CDR3 reads CSVNQGGTEAFF. The DNA for the CDR3 is TGCAGCGTTAACCAGGGGGGCACTGAAGCTTTCTTT.

Written as DNA, the CDR3 is TGTGCCAGCAGTTCCTCAGTCGGACAGCGACCTTCTCGGGGTGAAAAACTGTTTTTT. Translated, it gives CASSSSVGQRPSRGEKLFF. This chain links TRBV12-3 or TRBV12-4 with TRBJ1-4; TRBD1 is a possible D gene (6 bases). Trimming shortened V by 4 bases and J by 7 bases, and 28 bases separated the two germline ends. The CDR3 spans 19 residues.

This clonotype was detected only a few times. The rearrangement uses TRBV7-9 and TRBJ2-7; D perhaps matches TRBD1 (5 bases). The CDR3 contains 14 residues. CDR1 and CDR2 (germline): SEHNR, FQNEAQ (reference sequence). V was trimmed by 5 bases and J by 2 bases, leaving 13 bases between them. For the CDR3, the DNA is TGTGCCAGCAGCGCCAGGGATCGACCCTACGAGCAGTACTTC. It yields the protein CASSARDRPYEQYF.

The J gene is TRBJ2-1, the V gene TRBV12-5; D might be TRBD1 (6 bases). This CDR3 is 14 amino acids long. The V and J ends lost 7 bases and 7 bases respectively, with 17 bases between them. Germline V gene lookup returns CDR1 LGHNT and CDR2 FRNRAP. The CDR3 loop is CASDMGAGWNEQFF. DNA for the CDR3: TGTGCTAGTGACATGGGGGCAGGGTGGAATGAGCAGTTCTTC.

This sequence joins TRBV4-1 and TRBJ2-1; 13 nucleotides align to TRBD2. The CDR3 sequence is 14 residues long. CDR1 is MGHRA, CDR2 YSYEKL, per germline. Trimming at V came to 6 bases and at J to 10 bases, leaving 6 bases not matched to a gene. The CDR3 DNA sequence: TGCGCCAGCAGGAATACGGGACTAGCGGGGGAGCAGTTCTTC. Translation gives CASRNTGLAGEQFF.

This chain connects TRBV4-1 to TRBJ1-2; perhaps TRBD1 as D (5 bases). V was cut by 1 base and J by 4 bases, with 22 bases left in between. Germline loops: CDR1 MGHRA, CDR2 YSYEKL. The CDR3 sequence is 18 residues long. The CDR3 DNA sequence: TGCGCCAGCAGCCAAGTGGGGCAAGGAGACACCCTAACCTATGGCTACACCTTC. Its protein product is CASSQVGQGDTLTYGYTF.

The chain has TRBV3-1 and TRBJ2-1; the D gene is possibly TRBD2 (5 bases). V was trimmed by 0 bases and J by 4 bases, leaving 13 bases between them. The CDR3 is 16 residues long. Germline assignment: CDR1 LGHDT and CDR2 YNNKEL (reference sequence). This CDR3 is CASSQEAERIYNEQFF. In DNA, the CDR3 is TGTGCCAGCAGCCAAGAAGCGGAACGAATTTACAATGAGCAGTTCTTC.

Comment on this clonotype: The CDR3 does not end in the conserved phenylalanine or tryptophan, so this is likely a read error. The rearrangement uses TRBV7-6 and TRBJ2-5; D is uncertain. The V and J ends lost 2 bases and 1 base respectively, with 11 bases between them. This CDR3 contains 15 residues. CDR1 and CDR2 (germline): SGHVS, FNYEAQ. CDR3: CASSLIGQIQETQYC. CDR3 bases: TGTGCCAGCAGCTTAATCGGTCAGATCCAAGAGACCCAGTACTGC.

The chain employs TRBV25-1 and TRBJ2-3; D might be TRBD1 (5 bases). V lost 2 bases and J 2 bases, leaving 14 bases between the germline ends. Germline loops: CDR1 MGHDK, CDR2 SYGVNS. This CDR3 contains 16 residues. CDR3 residues: CASSEPRAPNTDTQYF. The CDR3 DNA reads as TGTGCCAGCAGTGAACCCAGGGCCCCGAACACAGATACGCAGTATTTT.

V gene TRBV4-3 combines with J gene TRBJ2-1; TRBD2 matches 12 bases. V dropped 4 bases and J dropped 4; count of bases not matched to a gene: 8. Germline V gene sequence: CDR1 LGHNA, CDR2 YSLEER. The CDR3 consists of 17 residues. The CDR3 DNA reads as TGCGCCAGCAGCCCGACCAGGACTAGCGGGGAGTACAATGAGCAGTTCTTC. Translating it yields CASSPTRTSGEYNEQFF.

This clonotype came up a few times. This chain uses TRBV12-3 or TRBV12-4 with TRBJ1-1; no reliable D call. CDR3 length: 14 residues. Between the trimmed V and J ends, which lost 6 bases and 4 bases, there was a span of 15 bases. The CDR3 reads CASRLQPGGTEAFF. The CDR3 DNA sequence: TGTGCCAGCAGGCTTCAACCCGGAGGCACTGAAGCTTTCTTT.

This clonotype was recorded many times. The chain is built from TRBV6-1 and TRBJ2-7, with 9 bases aligning to TRBD2. The V gene end was trimmed by 8 bases and the J gene end by 0 bases; junction bases not matched to a gene: 8. Germline values: CDR1 MNHNS, CDR2 SASEGT. CDR3 size: 15 residues. The CDR3 protein is CASQASGGTSYEQYF. The CDR3 DNA reads as TGTGCCAGCCAAGCCAGCGGGGGGACCTCCTACGAGCAGTACTTC.

The rearrangement uses TRBV15 and TRBJ1-2; TRBD1 might be the D (5 bases). V lost 1 base to trimming and J lost 7 bases, with 10 bases between them. This CDR3 spans 13 amino acids. Germline V gene data show CDR1 as LNHNV and CDR2 as YYDKDF (reference sequence). The CDR3 spells CATSRVRARGYTF. The CDR3 DNA reads TGTGCCACCAGCAGAGTCAGGGCCCGTGGCTACACCTTC.